This record covers a single TCR beta chain. The table came from immunoSEQ multiplex PCR; TCRdb's copy has only in-frame clones and leaves some out. The repertoire includes roughly 250,000 clones, 84% of them detected once, and under 5% sits in the top ten. The V gene end was trimmed by 4 bases and the J gene end by 2 bases; junction bases not matched to a gene: 11. In germline, CDR1 is MNHEY, CDR2 SVGAGI. This CDR3 comprises 16 residues. This record belongs to a study of blood T cell repertoires in COVID-19. The genes are TRBV6-5 and TRBJ2-7; 7 bases align to TRBD2. Sequencing input: peripheral blood. The sequence came from a man aged 50-59 years with acute or convalescent COVID-19. The CDR3 nucleotides read TGTGCCAGCAGTTTGTCGGCCGGGACTACCCCCTACGAGCAGTACTTC. Encoded protein: CASSLSAGTTPYEQYF.